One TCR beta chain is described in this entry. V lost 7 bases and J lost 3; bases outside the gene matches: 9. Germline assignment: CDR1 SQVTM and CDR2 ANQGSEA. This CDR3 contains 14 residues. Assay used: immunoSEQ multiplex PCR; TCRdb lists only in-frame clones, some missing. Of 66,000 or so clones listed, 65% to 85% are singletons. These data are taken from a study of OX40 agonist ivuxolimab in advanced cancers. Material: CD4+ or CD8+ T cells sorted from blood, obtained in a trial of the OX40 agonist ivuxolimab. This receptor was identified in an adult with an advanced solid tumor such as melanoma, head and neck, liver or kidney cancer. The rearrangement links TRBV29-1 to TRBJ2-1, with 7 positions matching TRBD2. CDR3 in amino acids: CSAKGTNLYNEQFF. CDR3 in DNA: TGCAGCGCCAAGGGGACTAACCTCTACAATGAGCAGTTCTTC.